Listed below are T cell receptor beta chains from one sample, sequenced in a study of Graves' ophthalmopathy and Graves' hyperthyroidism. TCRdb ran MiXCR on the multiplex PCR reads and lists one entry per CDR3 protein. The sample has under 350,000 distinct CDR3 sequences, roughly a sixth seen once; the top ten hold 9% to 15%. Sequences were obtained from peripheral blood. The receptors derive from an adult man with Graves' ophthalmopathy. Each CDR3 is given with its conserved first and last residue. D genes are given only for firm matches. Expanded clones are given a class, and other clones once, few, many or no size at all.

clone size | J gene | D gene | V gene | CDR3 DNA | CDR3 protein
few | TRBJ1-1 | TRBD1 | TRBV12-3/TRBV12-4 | TGTGCCAGCAGTTACCGTCAGGGGGCTGAAGCTTTCTTT | CASSYRQGAEAFF
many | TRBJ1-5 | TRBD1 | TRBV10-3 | TGTGCCATCAGTGAATTCCGGGACAGGGGGAATCAGCCCCAGCATTTT | CAISEFRDRGNQPQHF
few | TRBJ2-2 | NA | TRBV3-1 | TGTGCCAGCAGCCGGGCCCCCGGACGGGAGCTGTTTTTT | CASSRAPGRELFF
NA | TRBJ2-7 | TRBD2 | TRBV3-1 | TGTGCCAGCAGCCAAGATCCGTTAGCGGGAGTCTACGAGCAGTACTTC | CASSQDPLAGVYEQYF
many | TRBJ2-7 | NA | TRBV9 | TGTGCCAGCAGCACCCGGGACGGGCACGAGCAGTACTTC | CASSTRDGHEQYF
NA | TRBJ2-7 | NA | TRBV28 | TGTGCCAGCAGTTATAACGGGGGGCGTAGTTCCGAGCAGTACTTC | CASSYNGGRSSEQYF
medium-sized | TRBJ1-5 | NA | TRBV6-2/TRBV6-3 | TGTGCCAGCAGTTACCCGCCGGTCAATCAGCCCCAGCATTTT | CASSYPPVNQPQHF
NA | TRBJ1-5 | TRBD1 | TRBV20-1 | TGCAGTGCTAGAGATCGGACAGGGCATCATAGCAATCAGCCCCAGCCTTTT | CSARDRTGHHSNQPQPF
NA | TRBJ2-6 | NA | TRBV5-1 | TGCGTCAGCAGTTTGGACAGCTCTGGGGCCAACGTCCTGACTTTC | CVSSLDSSGANVLTF
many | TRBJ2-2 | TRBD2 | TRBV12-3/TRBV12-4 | TGTGCCAGCAGCCCCGGGACTAGCAGGGCCGGGGAGCTGTTTTTT | CASSPGTSRAGELFF
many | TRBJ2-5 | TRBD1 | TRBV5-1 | TGCGCCAGCAGCTTGGCCCCCGTGACAGGGGGGCGGCAAGAGACCCAGTACTTC | CASSLAPVTGGRQETQYF
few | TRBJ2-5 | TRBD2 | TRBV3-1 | TGTGCCAGCAGCCAAAGCGGGAGTGCAGAGACCCAGTACTTC | CASSQSGSAETQYF
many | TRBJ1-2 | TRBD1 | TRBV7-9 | TGTGCCAGCAGCTATGGGACAGTCGGGGGCTACACCTTC | CASSYGTVGGYTF
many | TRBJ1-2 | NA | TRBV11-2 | TGTGCCAGCAGCTTAGCTACCGGGGGAGGCTACACCTTC | CASSLATGGGYTF
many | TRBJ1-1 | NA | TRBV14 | TGTGCCAGCAGAGCTAGATCCTCCTCGAACACTGAAGCTTTCTTT | CASRARSSSNTEAFF
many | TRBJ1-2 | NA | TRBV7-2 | TGTGCCAGCAGCCTACCCGGGGGGGTTAATGGCTACACCTTC | CASSLPGGVNGYTF
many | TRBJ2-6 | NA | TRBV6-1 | TGTGCCAGCACCCTTTTTTCTCGAACCGGGGCCAACGTCCTGACTTTC | CASTLFSRTGANVLTF
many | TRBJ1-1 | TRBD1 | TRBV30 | TGTGCCTGGAGACGGACAGGGGAGAACACTGAAGCTTTCTTT | CAWRRTGENTEAFF
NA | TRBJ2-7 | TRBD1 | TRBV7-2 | TGTGCCAGCAGCTTCAAGACAGGGACCAACTACGAGCAGTACTTC | CASSFKTGTNYEQYF
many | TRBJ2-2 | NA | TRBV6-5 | TGTGCCAGCAGTTACCGGGCGGCGGGGGAGCTGTTTTTT | CASSYRAAGELFF
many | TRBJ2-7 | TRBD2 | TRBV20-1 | TGCAGTGCTATTGGGACTAGCGGCTCCTACGAGCAGTACTTC | CSAIGTSGSYEQYF
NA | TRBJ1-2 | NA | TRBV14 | TGTGCCAGCAGCACCTCTTGGTATGGCTACACCTTC | CASSTSWYGYTF
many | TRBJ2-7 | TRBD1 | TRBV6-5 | TGTGCCAGCAGTCGAGCAGGGGGATTCGAGCAGTACTTC | CASSRAGGFEQYF
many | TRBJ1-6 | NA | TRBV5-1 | TGCGCCAGCAGCTTGCCTACTGAAGGTTCACCCCTCCACTTT | CASSLPTEGSPLHF
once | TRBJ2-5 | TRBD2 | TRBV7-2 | TGTGCCAGCAGCTCACCCTTAGGACTAGCTGGAGAGACCCAGTACTTC | CASSSPLGLAGETQYF
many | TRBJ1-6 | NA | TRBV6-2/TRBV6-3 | TGTGCCAGCAGTGACCGACAGAATTCACCCCTCCACTTT | CASSDRQNSPLHF
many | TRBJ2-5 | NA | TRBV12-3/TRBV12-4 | TGTGCCAGCAGTTTGGGGTTATCTGGAGAGACCCAGTACTTC | CASSLGLSGETQYF
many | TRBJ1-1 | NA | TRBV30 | TGTGCCTGGAGCCTTACCGATCGGCCAGCTTTCTTT | CAWSLTDRPAFF
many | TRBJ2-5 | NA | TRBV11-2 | TGTGCCAGCAGCTTACAAGCAAGCCTGGGAGAGACCCAGTACTTC | CASSLQASLGETQYF
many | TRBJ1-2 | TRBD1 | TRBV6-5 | TGTGCCAGCAGTTCCGCAAGGGACAGGAACCGGTCCGGCTACACCTTC | CASSSARDRNRSGYTF
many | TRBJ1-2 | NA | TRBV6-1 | TGTGCCAGCAGAGCGGTCTATGGCTACACCTTC | CASRAVYGYTF
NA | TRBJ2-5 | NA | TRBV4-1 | TGCGCCAGCAGCCAAGGGGGAGAGACCCAGTACTTC | CASSQGGETQYF
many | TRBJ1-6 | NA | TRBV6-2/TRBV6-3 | TGTGCCAGCAGCCGGACAGATTATAATTCACCCCTCCACTTT | CASSRTDYNSPLHF
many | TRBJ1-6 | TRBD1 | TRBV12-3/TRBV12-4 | TGTGCCAGCAGTCCGGGACAGGGGACTTCACCCCTCCACTTT | CASSPGQGTSPLHF
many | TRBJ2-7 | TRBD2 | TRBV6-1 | TGTGCCAGCAGGACACTAGCGGTAAGCTCCGAGCAGTACTTC | CASRTLAVSSEQYF
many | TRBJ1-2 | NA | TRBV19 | TGTGCCAGTAGTATCCGACCCGGGTTGTATGGCTACACCTTC | CASSIRPGLYGYTF